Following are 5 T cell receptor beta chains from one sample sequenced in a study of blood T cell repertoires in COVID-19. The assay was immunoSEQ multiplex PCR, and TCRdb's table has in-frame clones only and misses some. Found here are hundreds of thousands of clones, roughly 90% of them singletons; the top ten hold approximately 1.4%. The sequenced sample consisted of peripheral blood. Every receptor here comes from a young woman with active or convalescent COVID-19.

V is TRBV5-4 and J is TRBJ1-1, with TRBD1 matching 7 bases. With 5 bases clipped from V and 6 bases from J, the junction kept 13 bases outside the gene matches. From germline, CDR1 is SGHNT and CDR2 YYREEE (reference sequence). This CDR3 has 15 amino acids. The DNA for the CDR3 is TGTGCCAGCAGACCGGACGGGCAGGGGGTCGCTGAAGCTTTCTTT. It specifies CASRPDGQGVAEAFF. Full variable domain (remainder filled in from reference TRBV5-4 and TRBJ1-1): ETGVTQSPTHLIKTRGQQVTLRCSSQSGHNTVSWYQQALGQGPQFIFQYYREEENGRGNFPPRFSGLQFPNYSSELNVNALELDDSALYLCASRPDGQGVAEAFFGQGTRLTVV.

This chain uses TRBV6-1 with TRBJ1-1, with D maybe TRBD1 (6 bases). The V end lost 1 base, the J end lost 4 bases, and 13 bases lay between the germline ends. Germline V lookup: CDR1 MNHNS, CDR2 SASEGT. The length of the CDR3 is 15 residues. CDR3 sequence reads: CASSEVTGLGTEAFF. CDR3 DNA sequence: TGTGCCAGCAGTGAAGTTACAGGGTTGGGCACTGAAGCTTTCTTT.

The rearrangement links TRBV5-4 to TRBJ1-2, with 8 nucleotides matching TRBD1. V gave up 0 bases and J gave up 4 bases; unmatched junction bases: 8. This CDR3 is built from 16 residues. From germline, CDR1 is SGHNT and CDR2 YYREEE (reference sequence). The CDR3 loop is CASSLEGQDIGYGYTF. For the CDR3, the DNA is TGTGCCAGCAGCTTGGAGGGACAGGATATCGGCTATGGCTACACCTTC.

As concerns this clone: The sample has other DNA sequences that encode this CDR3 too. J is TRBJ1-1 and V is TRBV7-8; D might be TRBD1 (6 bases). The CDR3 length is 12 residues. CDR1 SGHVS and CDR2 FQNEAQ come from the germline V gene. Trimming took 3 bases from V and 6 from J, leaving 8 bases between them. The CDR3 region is CASSFPGAEAFF. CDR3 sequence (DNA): TGTGCCAGCAGCTTCCCAGGGGCTGAAGCTTTCTTT.

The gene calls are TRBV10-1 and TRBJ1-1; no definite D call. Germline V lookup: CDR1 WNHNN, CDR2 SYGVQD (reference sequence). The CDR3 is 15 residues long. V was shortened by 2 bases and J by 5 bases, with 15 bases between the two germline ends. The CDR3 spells CASSEAGSPGTEAFF. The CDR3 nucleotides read TGCGCCAGCAGTGAGGCGGGCTCGCCGGGAACTGAAGCTTTCTTT.